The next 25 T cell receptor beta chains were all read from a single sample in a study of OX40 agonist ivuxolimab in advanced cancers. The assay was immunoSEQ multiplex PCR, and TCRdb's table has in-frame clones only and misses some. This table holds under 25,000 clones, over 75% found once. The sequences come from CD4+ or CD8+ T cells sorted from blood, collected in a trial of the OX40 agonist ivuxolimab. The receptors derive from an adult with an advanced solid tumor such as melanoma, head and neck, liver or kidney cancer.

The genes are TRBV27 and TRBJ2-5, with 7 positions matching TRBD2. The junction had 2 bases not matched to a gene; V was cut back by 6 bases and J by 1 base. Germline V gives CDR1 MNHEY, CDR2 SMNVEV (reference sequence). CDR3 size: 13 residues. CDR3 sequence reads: CASRPSGQETQYF. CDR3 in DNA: TGTGCCAGCAGGCCTAGCGGCCAAGAGACCCAGTACTTC.

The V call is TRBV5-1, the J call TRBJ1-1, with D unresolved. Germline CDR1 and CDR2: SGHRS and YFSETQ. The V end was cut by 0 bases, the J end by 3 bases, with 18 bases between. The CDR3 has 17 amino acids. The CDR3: CASSLGWEGVTDTEAFF. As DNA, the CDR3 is TGCGCCAGCAGCTTGGGGTGGGAGGGTGTGACGGACACTGAAGCTTTCTTT.

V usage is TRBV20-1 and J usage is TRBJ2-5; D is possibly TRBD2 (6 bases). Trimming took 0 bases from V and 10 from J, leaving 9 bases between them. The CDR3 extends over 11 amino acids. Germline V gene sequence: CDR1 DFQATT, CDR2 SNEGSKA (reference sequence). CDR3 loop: CSARDQGGQYF. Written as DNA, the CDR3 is TGCAGTGCTAGAGATCAGGGAGGCCAGTACTTC.

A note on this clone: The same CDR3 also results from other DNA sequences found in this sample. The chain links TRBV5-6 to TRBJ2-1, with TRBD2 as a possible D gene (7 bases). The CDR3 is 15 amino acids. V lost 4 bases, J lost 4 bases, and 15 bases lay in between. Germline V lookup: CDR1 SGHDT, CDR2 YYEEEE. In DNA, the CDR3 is TGTGCCAGCAGCCTCGGGGGCGGGAGTTACAATGAGCAGTTCTTC. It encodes CASSLGGGSYNEQFF. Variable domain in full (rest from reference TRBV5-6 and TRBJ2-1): DAGVTQSPTHLIKTRGQQVTLRCSPKSGHDTVSWYQQALGQGPQFIFQYYEEEERQRGNFPDRFSGHQFPNYSSELNVNALLLGDSALYLCASSLGGGSYNEQFFGPGTRLTVL.

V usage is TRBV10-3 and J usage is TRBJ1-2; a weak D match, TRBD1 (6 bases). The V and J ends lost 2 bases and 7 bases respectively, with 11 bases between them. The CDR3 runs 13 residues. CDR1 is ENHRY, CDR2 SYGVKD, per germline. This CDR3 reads CAISEPRGGGYTF. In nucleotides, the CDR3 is TGTGCCATCAGTGAGCCCAGGGGCGGTGGCTACACCTTC.

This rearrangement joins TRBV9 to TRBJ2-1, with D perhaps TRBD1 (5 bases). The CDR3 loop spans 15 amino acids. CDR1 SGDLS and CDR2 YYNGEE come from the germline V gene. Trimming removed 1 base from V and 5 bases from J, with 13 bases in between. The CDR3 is CASSVTAGKDNEQFF. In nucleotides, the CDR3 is TGTGCCAGCAGCGTAACCGCAGGGAAAGACAATGAGCAGTTCTTC.

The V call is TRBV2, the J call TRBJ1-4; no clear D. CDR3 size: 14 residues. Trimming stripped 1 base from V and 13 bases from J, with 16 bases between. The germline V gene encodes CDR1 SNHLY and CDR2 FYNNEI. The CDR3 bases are TGTGCCAGCAGTGAAGACGGGGTGGGGAGCAGACTGTTTTTT. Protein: CASSEDGVGSRLFF.

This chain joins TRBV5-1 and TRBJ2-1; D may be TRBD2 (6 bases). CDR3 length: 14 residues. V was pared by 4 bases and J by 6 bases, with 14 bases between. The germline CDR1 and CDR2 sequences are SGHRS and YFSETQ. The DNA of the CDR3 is TGCGCCAGCAGCCCAAGGACTATCCCCAATGAGCAGTTCTTC. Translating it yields CASSPRTIPNEQFF.

CDR3 sequence (DNA): TGTGCCAGCAGCTTAGAGACTAGCGGGGGGAATGAGCAGTTCTTC. It translates to CASSLETSGGNEQFF. This sequence joins TRBV7-2 and TRBJ2-1, with 13 bases that match TRBD2. Losses at the gene ends were 1 base for V and 7 bases for J; bases not matched to a gene: 1. The CDR3 totals 15 residues. Germline V gives CDR1 SGHTA, CDR2 FQGNSA.

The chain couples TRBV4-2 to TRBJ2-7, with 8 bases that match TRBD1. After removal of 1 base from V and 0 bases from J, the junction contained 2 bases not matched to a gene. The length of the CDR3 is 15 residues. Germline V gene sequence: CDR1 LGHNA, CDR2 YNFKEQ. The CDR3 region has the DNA TGTGCCAGCAGCCAAGGTGGGACAGGCTCCTACGAGCAGTACTTC. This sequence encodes CASSQGGTGSYEQYF.

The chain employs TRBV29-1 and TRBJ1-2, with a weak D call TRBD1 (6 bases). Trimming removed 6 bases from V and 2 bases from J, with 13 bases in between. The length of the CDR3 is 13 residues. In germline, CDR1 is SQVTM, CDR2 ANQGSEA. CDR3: CSVWGGLNYGYTF. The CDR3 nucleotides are TGCAGCGTCTGGGGGGGGCTGAACTATGGCTACACCTTC.

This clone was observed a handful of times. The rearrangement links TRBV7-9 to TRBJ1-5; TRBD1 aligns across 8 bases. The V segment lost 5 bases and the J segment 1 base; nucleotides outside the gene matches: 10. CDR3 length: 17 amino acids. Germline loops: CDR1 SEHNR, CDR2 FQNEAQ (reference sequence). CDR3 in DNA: TGTGCCAGCAGCCGCGGGACAGGCGACTTCAGCAATCAGCCCCAGCATTTT. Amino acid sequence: CASSRGTGDFSNQPQHF.

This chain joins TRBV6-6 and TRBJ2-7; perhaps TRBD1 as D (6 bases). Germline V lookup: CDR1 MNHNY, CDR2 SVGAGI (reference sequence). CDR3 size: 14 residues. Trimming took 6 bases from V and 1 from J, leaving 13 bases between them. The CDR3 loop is CASSLSGQSYEQYF. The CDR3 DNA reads TGTGCCAGCAGCCTCTCGGGACAATCCTACGAGCAGTACTTC.

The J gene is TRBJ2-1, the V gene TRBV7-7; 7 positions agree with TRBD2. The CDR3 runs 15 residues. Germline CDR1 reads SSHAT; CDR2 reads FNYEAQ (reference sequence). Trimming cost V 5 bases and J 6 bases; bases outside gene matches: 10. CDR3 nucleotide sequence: TGTGCCAGCAGCCCGCAAGCGGGGACTGGCAATGAGCAGTTCTTC. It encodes CASSPQAGTGNEQFF.

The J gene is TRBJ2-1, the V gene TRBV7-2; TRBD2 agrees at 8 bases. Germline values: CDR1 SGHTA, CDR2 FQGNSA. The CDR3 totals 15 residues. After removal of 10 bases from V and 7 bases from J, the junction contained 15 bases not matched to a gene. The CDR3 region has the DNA TGTGCCACCAAGGAGCGGGAGATCATTGGGAATGAGCAGTTCTTC. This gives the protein CATKEREIIGNEQFF. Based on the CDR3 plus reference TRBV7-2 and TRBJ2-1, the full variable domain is GAGVSQSPSNKVTEKGKDVELRCDPISGHTALYWYRQSLGQGLEFLIYFQGNSAPDKSGLPSDRFSAERTGGSVSTLTIQRTQQEDSAVYLCATKEREIIGNEQFFGPGTRLTVL.

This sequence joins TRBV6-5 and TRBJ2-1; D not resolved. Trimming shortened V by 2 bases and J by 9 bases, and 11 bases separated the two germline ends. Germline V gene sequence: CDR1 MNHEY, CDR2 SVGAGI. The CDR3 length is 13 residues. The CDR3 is CASSYNLATEQFF. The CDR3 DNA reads TGTGCCAGCAGTTACAACCTGGCAACTGAGCAGTTCTTC.

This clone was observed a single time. The CDR3 DNA is TGCGCCAGCAGTTCGAGGGGGATCAGGGTTTCCTACGAGCAGTACTTC. Translation: CASSSRGIRVSYEQYF. The chain is built from TRBV5-1 and TRBJ2-7; maybe TRBD1 (6 bases). The CDR3 totals 16 residues. CDR1 is SGHRS, CDR2 YFSETQ, per germline. The V end was cut by 5 bases, the J end by 1 base, with 19 bases between.

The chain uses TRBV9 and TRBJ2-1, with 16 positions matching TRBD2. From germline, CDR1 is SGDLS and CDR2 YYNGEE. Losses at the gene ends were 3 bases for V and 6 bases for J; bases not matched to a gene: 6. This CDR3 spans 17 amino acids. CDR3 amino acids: CASSAGLAGGLGNEQFF. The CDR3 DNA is TGTGCCAGCAGCGCGGGACTAGCGGGAGGGCTTGGCAATGAGCAGTTCTTC. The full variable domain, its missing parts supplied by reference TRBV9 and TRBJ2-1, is DSGVTQTPKHLITATGQRVTLRCSPRSGDLSVYWYQQSLDQGLQFLIQYYNGEERAKGNILERFSAQQFPDLHSELNLSSLELGDSALYFCASSAGLAGGLGNEQFFGPGTRLTVL.

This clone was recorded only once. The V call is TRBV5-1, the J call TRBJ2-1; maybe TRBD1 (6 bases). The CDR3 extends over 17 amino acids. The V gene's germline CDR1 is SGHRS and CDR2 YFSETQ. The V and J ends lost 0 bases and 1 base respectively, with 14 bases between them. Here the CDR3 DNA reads TGCGCCAGCAGCTTGGTCCCCTCAGGGGTATCCTACAATGAGCAGTTCTTC. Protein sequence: CASSLVPSGVSYNEQFF.

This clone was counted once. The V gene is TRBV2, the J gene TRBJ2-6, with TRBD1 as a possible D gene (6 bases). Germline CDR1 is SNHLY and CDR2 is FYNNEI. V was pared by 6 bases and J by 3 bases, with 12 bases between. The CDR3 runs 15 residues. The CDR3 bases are TGTGCCAGCAGGGTACAGGGAAGTGGGGCCAACGTCCTGACTTTC. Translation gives CASRVQGSGANVLTF.

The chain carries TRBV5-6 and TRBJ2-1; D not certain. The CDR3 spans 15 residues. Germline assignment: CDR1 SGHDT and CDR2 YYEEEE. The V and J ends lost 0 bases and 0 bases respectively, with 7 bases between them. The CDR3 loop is CASSLVQHSYNEQFF. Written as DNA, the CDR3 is TGTGCCAGCAGCTTGGTACAGCACTCCTACAATGAGCAGTTCTTC. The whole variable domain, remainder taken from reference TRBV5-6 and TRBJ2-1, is DAGVTQSPTHLIKTRGQQVTLRCSPKSGHDTVSWYQQALGQGPQFIFQYYEEEERQRGNFPDRFSGHQFPNYSSELNVNALLLGDSALYLCASSLVQHSYNEQFFGPGTRLTVL.

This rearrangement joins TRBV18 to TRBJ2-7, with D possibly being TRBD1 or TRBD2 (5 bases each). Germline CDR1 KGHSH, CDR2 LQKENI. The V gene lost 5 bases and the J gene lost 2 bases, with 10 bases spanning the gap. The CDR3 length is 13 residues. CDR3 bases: TGTGCCAGCTCAAGAGGGGTCACCTACGAGCAGTACTTC. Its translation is CASSRGVTYEQYF.

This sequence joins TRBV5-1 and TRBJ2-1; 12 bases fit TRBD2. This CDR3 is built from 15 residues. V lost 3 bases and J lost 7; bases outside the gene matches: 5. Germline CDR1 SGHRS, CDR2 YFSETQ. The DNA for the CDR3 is TGCGCCAGCAGCTACCTAGCGGGAGGGCAGAATGAGCAGTTCTTC. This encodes CASSYLAGGQNEQFF. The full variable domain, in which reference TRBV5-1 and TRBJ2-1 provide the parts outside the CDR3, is KAGVTQTPRYLIKTRGQQVTLSCSPISGHRSVSWYQQTPGQGLQFLFEYFSETQRNKGNFPGRFSGRQFSNSRSEMNVSTLELGDSALYLCASSYLAGGQNEQFFGPGTRLTVL.

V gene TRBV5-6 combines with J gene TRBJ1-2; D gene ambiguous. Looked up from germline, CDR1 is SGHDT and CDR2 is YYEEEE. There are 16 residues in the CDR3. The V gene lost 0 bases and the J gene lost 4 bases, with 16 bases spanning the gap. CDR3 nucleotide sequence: TGTGCCAGCAGCTTGGGAACTGGAACCCCTTTCTATGGCTACACCTTC. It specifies CASSLGTGTPFYGYTF.

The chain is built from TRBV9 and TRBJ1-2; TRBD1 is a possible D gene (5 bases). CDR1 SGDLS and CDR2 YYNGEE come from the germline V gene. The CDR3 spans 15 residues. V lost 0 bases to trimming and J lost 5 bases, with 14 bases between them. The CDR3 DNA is TGTGCCAGCAGCGTAGTTGACGGTCAGGGTTATGGCTACACCTTC. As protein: CASSVVDGQGYGYTF.